This TCR beta chain came from a study of blood T cells in healthy people across ages. Together with a sample-barcoded 5' primer, a J-beta primer mix was included in a second PCR lasting about 7 to 11 cycles. One entry per CDR3 protein, called by TCRdb with MiXCR from the 5' RACE reads. The sample shows 850,000 to 1,100,000 distinct CDR3 sequences, under 40% of them seen only once. The trim removed 3 bases at V and 5 bases at J, leaving 7 bases unmatched. Germline loops: CDR1 KGHDR, CDR2 SFDVKD. The CDR3 is made up of 15 amino acids. Notes on this clonotype: Its matching antigen is unknown.

General study findings and limits: The study found more naive CD4+ cells and higher diversity in long-lived than aged donors.

RNA extraction gave at least 5 micrograms of total RNA per sample. Specimen: blood. The receptor was derived from a man aged 18-30 years in good health. This chain uses TRBV24-1 with TRBJ2-5; the match to TRBD2 covers 8 bases. DNA of the CDR3: TGTGCCACCAGTGATCCGGGGACTAGGTCGGAGACCCAGTACTTC. Translating gives CATSDPGTRSETQYF.